This note documents a single T cell receptor beta chain sequence. The authors' processing: Reference gene primer amplification gave estimated nucleated cell counts. This table comes from immunoSEQ multiplex PCR, and its TCRdb copy is limited to in-frame clones, with some not included. V, J and clone size are taken as reported in that table, and D and trimming were inferred from the DNA itself. The sample records some 340,000 clones, under 85% being singletons. The source of the sample is a study of blood T cell repertoires in COVID-19. Study as a whole: COVID-19 samples from acute and convalescent phases originated in the United States, Italy and Spain.

Germline V gene data show CDR1 as MNHEY and CDR2 as SMNVEV (reference sequence). This CDR3 has 12 residues. V was trimmed by 10 bases and J by 9 bases, leaving 13 bases between them. The study recruited people aged about 18 to 95 years across about two dozen US areas. V is TRBV27 and J is TRBJ1-6; D is ambiguous. Sequencing input: PBMCs or T cells enriched from blood (not recorded which). This receptor was taken from a woman in her forties or fifties who had recovered from COVID-19. Here the CDR3 DNA reads TGTGCCACCGCGGGGTTGGGTTCACCCCTCCACTTT. Translated, it gives CATAGLGSPLHF.